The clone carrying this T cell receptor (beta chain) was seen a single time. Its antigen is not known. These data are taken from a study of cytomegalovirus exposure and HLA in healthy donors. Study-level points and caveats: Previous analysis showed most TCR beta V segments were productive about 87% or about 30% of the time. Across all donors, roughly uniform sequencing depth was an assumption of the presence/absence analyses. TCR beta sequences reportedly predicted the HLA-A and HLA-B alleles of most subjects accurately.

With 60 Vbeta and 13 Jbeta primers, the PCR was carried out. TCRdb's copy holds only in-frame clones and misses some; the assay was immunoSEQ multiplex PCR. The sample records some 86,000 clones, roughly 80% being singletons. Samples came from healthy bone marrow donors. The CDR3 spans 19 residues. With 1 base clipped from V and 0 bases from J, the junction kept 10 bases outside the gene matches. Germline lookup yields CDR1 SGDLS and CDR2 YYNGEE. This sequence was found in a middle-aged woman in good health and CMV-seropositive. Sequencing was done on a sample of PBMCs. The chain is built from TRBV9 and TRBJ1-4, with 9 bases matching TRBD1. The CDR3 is CASSVNPGQGDATNEKLFF. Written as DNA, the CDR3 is TGTGCCAGCAGCGTAAACCCGGGACAGGGAGACGCAACTAATGAAAAACTGTTTTTT.